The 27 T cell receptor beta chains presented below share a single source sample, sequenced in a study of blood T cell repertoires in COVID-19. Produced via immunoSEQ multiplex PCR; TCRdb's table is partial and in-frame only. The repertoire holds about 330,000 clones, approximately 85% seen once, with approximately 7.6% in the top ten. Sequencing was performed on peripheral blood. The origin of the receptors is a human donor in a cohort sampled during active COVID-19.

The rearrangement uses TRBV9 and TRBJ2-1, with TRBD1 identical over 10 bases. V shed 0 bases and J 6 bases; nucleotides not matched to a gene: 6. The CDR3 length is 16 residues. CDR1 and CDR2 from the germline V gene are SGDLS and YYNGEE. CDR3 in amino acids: CASSVEGQGFRNEQFF. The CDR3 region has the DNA TGTGCCAGCAGCGTAGAGGGACAGGGGTTTCGCAATGAGCAGTTCTTC.

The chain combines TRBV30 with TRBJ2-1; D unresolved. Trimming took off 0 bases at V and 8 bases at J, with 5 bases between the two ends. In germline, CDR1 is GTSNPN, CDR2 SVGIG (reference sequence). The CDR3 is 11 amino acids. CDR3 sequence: CAWSVIDEQFF. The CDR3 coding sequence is TGTGCCTGGAGTGTAATAGATGAGCAGTTCTTC. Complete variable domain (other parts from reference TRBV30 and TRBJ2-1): SQTIHQWPATLVQPVGSPLSLECTVEGTSNPNLYWYRQAAGRGLQLLFYSVGIGQISSEVPQNLSASRPQDRQFILSSKKLLLSDSGFYLCAWSVIDEQFFGPGTRLTVL.

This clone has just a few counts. CDR3 region: CASSLLVGGASYTF. CDR3 bases: TGTGCCAGCAGTCTACTGGTAGGGGGCGCGAGCTACACCTTC. The chain uses TRBV6-6 and TRBJ1-2; TRBD1 agrees at 7 bases. This CDR3 is 14 amino acids long. Per the germline V gene, CDR1 is MNHNY and CDR2 is SVGAGI (reference sequence). The V gene end was trimmed by 5 bases and the J gene end by 9 bases; junction bases not matched to a gene: 12.

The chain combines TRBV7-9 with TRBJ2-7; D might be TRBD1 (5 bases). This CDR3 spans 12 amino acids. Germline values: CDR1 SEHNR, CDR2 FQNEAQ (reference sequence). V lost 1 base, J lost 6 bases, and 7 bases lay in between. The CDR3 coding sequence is TGTGCCAGCAGCTTAGGGGGCCTCGAGCAGTACTTC. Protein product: CASSLGGLEQYF.

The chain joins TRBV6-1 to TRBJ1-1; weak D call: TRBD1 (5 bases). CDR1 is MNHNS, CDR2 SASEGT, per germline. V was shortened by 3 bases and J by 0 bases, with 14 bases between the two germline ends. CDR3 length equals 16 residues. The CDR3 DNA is TGTGCCAGCAGTGAGTGGGTTACAGGCATGAACACTGAAGCTTTCTTT. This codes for CASSEWVTGMNTEAFF.

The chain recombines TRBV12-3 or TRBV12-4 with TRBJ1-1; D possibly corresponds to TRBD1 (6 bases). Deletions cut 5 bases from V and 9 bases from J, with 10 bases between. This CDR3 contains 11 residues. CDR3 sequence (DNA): TGTGCCAGCAGTAAAGGGACACAAGCTTTCTTT. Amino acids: CASSKGTQAFF.

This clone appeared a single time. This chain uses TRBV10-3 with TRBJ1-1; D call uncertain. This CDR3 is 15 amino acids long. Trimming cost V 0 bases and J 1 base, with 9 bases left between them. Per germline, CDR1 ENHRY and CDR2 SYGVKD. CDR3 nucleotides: TGTGCCATCAGTGAGTCATCGGCAGGGAACACTGAAGCTTTCTTT. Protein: CAISESSAGNTEAFF.

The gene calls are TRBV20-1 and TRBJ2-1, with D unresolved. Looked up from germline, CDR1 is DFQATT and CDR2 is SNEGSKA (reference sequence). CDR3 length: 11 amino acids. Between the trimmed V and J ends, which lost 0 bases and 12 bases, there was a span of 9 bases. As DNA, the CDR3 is TGCAGTGCTAGAGATTCGCGGAGGCAGTTCTTC. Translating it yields CSARDSRRQFF.

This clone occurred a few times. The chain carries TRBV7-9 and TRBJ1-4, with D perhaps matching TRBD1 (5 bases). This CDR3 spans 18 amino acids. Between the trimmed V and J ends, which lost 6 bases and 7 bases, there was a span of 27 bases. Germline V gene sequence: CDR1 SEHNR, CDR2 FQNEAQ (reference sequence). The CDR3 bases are TGTGCCAGCAGTCCCCGGGACGCAACCTTAGCGGGTGGTGAAAAACTGTTTTTT. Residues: CASSPRDATLAGGEKLFF.

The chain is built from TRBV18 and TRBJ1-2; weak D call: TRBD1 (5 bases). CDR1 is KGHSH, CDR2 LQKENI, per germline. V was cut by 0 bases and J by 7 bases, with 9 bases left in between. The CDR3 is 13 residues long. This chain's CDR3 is CASSPPKGLGYTF. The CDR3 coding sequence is TGTGCCAGCTCACCACCAAAGGGGCTTGGCTACACCTTC.

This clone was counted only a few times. The DNA of the CDR3 is TGTGCCAGCCAGACCCGGACAGTAAGCACAGATACGCAGTATTTT. This encodes CASQTRTVSTDTQYF. The V call is TRBV2, the J call TRBJ2-3; a possible D gene is TRBD1 (6 bases). This CDR3 region has 15 residues. Germline V CDR1 and CDR2: SNHLY, FYNNEI. V was clipped by 8 bases and J by 0 bases, with 15 bases between them.

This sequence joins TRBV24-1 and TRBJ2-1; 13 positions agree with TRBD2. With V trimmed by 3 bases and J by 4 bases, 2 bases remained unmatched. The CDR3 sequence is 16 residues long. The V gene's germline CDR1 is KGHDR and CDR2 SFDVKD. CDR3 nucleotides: TGTGCCACCAGTGATCGACTAGCGGGGGGTTACAATGAGCAGTTCTTC. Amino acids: CATSDRLAGGYNEQFF.

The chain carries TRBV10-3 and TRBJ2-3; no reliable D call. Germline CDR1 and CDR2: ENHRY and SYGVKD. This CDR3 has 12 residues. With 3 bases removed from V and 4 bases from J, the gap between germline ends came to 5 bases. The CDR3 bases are TGTGCCATCAGTGATTCCTCAGATACGCAGTATTTT. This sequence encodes CAISDSSDTQYF.

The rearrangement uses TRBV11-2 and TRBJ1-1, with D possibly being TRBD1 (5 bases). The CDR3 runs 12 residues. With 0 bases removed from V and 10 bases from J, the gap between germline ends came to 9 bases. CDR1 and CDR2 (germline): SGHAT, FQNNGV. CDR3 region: CASSLDGARAFF. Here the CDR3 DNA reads TGTGCCAGCAGCTTAGATGGGGCGCGAGCTTTCTTT.

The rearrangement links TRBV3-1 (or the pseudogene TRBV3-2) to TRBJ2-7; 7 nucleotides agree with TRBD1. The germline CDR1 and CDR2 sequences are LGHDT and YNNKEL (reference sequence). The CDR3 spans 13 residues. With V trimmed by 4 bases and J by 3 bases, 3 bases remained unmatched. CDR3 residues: CASSPRTGYEQYF. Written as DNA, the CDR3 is TGTGCCAGCAGCCCCCGGACAGGCTACGAGCAGTACTTC.

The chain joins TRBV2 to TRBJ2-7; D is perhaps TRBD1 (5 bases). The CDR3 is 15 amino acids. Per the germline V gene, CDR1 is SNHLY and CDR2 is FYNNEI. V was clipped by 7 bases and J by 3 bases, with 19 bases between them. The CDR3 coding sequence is TGTGCCAGCACACAGGTGACAGCCAGGAACTACGAGCAGTACTTC. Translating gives CASTQVTARNYEQYF.

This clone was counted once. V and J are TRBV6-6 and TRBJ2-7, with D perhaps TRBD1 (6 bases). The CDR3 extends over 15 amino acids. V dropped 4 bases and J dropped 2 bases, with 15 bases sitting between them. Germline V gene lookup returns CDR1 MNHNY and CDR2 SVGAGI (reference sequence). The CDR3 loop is CASSFQMGAAYEQYF. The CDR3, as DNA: TGTGCCAGCAGTTTCCAAATGGGGGCAGCCTACGAGCAGTACTTC.

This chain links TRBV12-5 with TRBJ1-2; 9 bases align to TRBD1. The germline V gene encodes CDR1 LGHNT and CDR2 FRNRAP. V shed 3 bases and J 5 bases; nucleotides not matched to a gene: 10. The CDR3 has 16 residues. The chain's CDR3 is CASGFGPPGQGYGYTF. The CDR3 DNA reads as TGTGCTAGTGGTTTTGGCCCCCCGGGACAGGGTTATGGCTACACCTTC.

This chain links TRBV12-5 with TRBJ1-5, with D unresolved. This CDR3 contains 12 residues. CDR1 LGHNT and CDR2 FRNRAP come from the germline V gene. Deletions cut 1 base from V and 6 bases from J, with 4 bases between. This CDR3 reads CASGLDSQPQHF. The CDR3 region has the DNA TGTGCTAGTGGTTTGGACAGTCAGCCCCAGCATTTT.

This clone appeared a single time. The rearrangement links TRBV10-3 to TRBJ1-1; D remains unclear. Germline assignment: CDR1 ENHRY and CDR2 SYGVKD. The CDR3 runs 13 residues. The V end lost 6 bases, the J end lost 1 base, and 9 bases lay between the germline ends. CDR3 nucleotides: TGTGCCATCAGCGGAGACCCGAACACTGAAGCTTTCTTT. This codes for CAISGDPNTEAFF.

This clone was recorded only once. CDR3 DNA sequence: TGTGCCAGCAGTCCAGTTGGGGGGGGGAGACGCACAGATACGCAGTATTTT. Translation gives CASSPVGGGRRTDTQYF. This chain links TRBV6-2 or TRBV6-3 with TRBJ2-3; 7 bases match TRBD2. Per germline, CDR1 MNHEY and CDR2 SVGEGT. Losses at the gene ends were 5 bases for V and 1 base for J; bases not matched to a gene: 12. The CDR3 is 17 amino acids.

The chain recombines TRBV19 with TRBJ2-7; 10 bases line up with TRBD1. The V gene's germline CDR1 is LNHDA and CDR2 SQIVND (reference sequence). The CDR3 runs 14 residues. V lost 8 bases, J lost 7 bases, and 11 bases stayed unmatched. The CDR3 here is CASSLRDRGGEQYF. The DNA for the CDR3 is TGTGCCAGTTCGCTCCGGGACAGGGGAGGGGAGCAGTACTTC.

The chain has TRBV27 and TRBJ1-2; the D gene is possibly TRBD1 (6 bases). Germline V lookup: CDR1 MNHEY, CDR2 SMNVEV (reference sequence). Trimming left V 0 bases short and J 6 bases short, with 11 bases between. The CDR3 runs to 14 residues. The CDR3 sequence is CASSLSGQLNGYTF. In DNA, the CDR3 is TGTGCCAGCAGTTTATCTGGACAGCTTAATGGCTACACCTTC.

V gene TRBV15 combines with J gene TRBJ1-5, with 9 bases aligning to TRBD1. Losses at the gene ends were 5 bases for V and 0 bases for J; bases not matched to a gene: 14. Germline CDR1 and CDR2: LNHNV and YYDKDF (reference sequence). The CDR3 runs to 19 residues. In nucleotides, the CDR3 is TGTGCCACCAGCGCAGCCGGGACAGGGCGTTCTTATAGCAATCAGCCCCAGCATTTT. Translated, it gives CATSAAGTGRSYSNQPQHF.

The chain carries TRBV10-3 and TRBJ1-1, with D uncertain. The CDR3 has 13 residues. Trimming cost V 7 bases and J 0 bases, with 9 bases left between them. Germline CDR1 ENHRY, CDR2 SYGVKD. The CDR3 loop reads CAIIDNLNTEAFF. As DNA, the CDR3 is TGTGCCATCATAGACAACTTGAACACTGAAGCTTTCTTT.

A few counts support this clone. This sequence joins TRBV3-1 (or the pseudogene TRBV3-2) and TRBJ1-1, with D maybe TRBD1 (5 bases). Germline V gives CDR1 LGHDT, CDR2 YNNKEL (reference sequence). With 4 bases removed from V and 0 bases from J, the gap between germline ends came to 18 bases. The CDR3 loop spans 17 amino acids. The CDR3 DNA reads TGTGCCAGCAGCCCAAAGGCGGGGCGGACCATGAACACTGAAGCTTTCTTT. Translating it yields CASSPKAGRTMNTEAFF.

This CDR3 reads CASSFRDRRPDTQYF. CDR3 DNA: TGCGCCAGCAGCTTCCGGGACAGGAGGCCAGATACGCAGTATTTT. This chain links TRBV5-1 with TRBJ2-3, with 8 bases identical to TRBD1. CDR1 and CDR2 from the germline V gene are SGHRS and YFSETQ. Germline trimming cut 2 bases from V and 4 bases from J; bases unmatched to any gene: 6. This CDR3 is built from 15 residues. The entire variable domain, with the rest obtained from reference TRBV5-1 and TRBJ2-3, is as follows: KAGVTQTPRYLIKTRGQQVTLSCSPISGHRSVSWYQQTPGQGLQFLFEYFSETQRNKGNFPGRFSGRQFSNSRSEMNVSTLELGDSALYLCASSFRDRRPDTQYFGPGTRLTVL.